A selection of T cell receptor beta chains follows, all from one sample in a study of cytomegalovirus exposure and HLA in healthy donors. TCRdb keeps only in-frame clones here, not all; method: immunoSEQ multiplex PCR. In the table there are some 150,000 clones, approximately 82% of which are singletons. Sequencing was carried out using PBMCs. These TCRs come from a man aged 18 to 29 in good health and CMV-seropositive. Each CDR3 is given with its conserved first and last residue. The order of the fields is clone size, J gene, D gene, V gene, CDR3 DNA, CDR3 protein. A D gene is named only where the DNA matches it firmly. Size is stated for part of the rows, as once, few or many counts, or as a class when the clone is expanded.

clone_size: NA; j_call: TRBJ2-7; d_call: TRBD2; v_call: TRBV5-1; cdr3_nt: TGCGCCAGCAGTAAACTAGCGGGAGCTTCAGTCGAGCAGTACTTC; cdr3_aa: CASSKLAGASVEQYF
clone_size: NA; j_call: TRBJ2-7; d_call: NA; v_call: TRBV5-5; cdr3_nt: TGTGCCAGCAGCGATCCCGCAACGACAGGGACTTACGAGCAGTACTTC; cdr3_aa: CASSDPATTGTYEQYF
clone_size: NA; j_call: TRBJ2-7; d_call: TRBD2; v_call: TRBV7-9; cdr3_nt: TGTGCCAGCAGCACCACGTGGACTAGCGGGACCCCCTACGAGCAGTACTTC; cdr3_aa: CASSTTWTSGTPYEQYF
clone_size: NA; j_call: TRBJ1-4; d_call: NA; v_call: TRBV15; cdr3_nt: TGTGCCACCAGTCAACAGGGCTGGAATGAAAAACTGTTTTTT; cdr3_aa: CATSQQGWNEKLFF
clone_size: NA; j_call: TRBJ2-1; d_call: NA; v_call: TRBV5-1; cdr3_nt: TGCGCCAGCAGCTTCACAAGTGAGCAGTTCTTC; cdr3_aa: CASSFTSEQFF
clone_size: NA; j_call: TRBJ2-3; d_call: TRBD1; v_call: TRBV4-1; cdr3_nt: TGCGCCAGCAGCTTGCCCCCGGGACAGGGGATAACAGATACGCAGTATTTT; cdr3_aa: CASSLPPGQGITDTQYF
clone_size: NA; j_call: TRBJ2-1; d_call: TRBD2; v_call: TRBV19; cdr3_nt: TGTGCCAGTAGTGCCTCTAGCGGGGCCTACAATGAGCAGTTCTTC; cdr3_aa: CASSASSGAYNEQFF
clone_size: few; j_call: TRBJ2-5; d_call: TRBD1; v_call: TRBV6-1; cdr3_nt: TGTGCCAGCAGGGCAACAGGGGAAGAGACCCAGTACTTC; cdr3_aa: CASRATGEETQYF
clone_size: once; j_call: TRBJ1-1; d_call: TRBD1; v_call: TRBV5-1; cdr3_nt: TGCGCCAGCAGCTTGATGGGACAGCTGAGGCCTGAAGCTTTCTTT; cdr3_aa: CASSLMGQLRPEAFF
clone_size: NA; j_call: TRBJ2-7; d_call: NA; v_call: TRBV5-1; cdr3_nt: TGCGCCAGCAGCTTGGCCCTTATGAGCGAGCAGTACTTC; cdr3_aa: CASSLALMSEQYF
clone_size: few; j_call: TRBJ1-2; d_call: NA; v_call: TRBV5-1; cdr3_nt: TGCGCCAGCAGCTTGGACAGGGATGGCTACACCTTC; cdr3_aa: CASSLDRDGYTF
clone_size: NA; j_call: TRBJ1-5; d_call: TRBD1; v_call: TRBV28; cdr3_nt: TGTGCCAGCAGTACACCCGGGACAGGGGGCGCCCGGCAGCCCCAGCATTTT; cdr3_aa: CASSTPGTGGARQPQHF
clone_size: once; j_call: TRBJ2-5; d_call: TRBD2; v_call: TRBV30; cdr3_nt: TGTGCCTGGAGACCTAGAAGCGGGAGAACCCAAGAGACCCAGTACTTC; cdr3_aa: CAWRPRSGRTQETQYF
clone_size: NA; j_call: TRBJ1-2; d_call: NA; v_call: TRBV10-3; cdr3_nt: TGTGCCCTACAGGGTCCCTATGGCTACACCTTC; cdr3_aa: CALQGPYGYTF
clone_size: few; j_call: TRBJ1-1; d_call: NA; v_call: TRBV4-1; cdr3_nt: TGCGCCAGCAGCCAAGGGGTTGGGCCGGGAAACACTGAAGCTTTCTTT; cdr3_aa: CASSQGVGPGNTEAFF
clone_size: NA; j_call: TRBJ1-4; d_call: NA; v_call: TRBV28; cdr3_nt: TGTGCCAGCCACCCGGGGGCAACTAATGAAAAACTGTTTTTT; cdr3_aa: CASHPGATNEKLFF
clone_size: NA; j_call: TRBJ2-7; d_call: NA; v_call: TRBV2; cdr3_nt: TGTGCCAGCAGCGACAGCTACGAGCAGTACTTC; cdr3_aa: CASSDSYEQYF
clone_size: NA; j_call: TRBJ2-2; d_call: NA; v_call: TRBV6-5; cdr3_nt: TGTGCCAGCACCAGGGGATTCACCGGGGAGCTGTTTTTT; cdr3_aa: CASTRGFTGELFF
clone_size: NA; j_call: TRBJ1-2; d_call: TRBD1; v_call: TRBV28; cdr3_nt: TGTGCCAGCAGTTTTCGGGACAGACTCAACTATGGCTACACCTTC; cdr3_aa: CASSFRDRLNYGYTF
clone_size: NA; j_call: TRBJ1-2; d_call: NA; v_call: TRBV29-1; cdr3_nt: TGCAGCGTTGGTAGGGCCTCAGGGTCCCATAACTATGGCTACACCTTC; cdr3_aa: CSVGRASGSHNYGYTF
clone_size: NA; j_call: TRBJ2-3; d_call: NA; v_call: TRBV6-1; cdr3_nt: TGTGCCAGCACCTATCGGGGAACAGATACGCAGTATTTT; cdr3_aa: CASTYRGTDTQYF
clone_size: NA; j_call: TRBJ2-7; d_call: TRBD2; v_call: TRBV6-4; cdr3_nt: TGTGCCAGCAGCCCAAGACTAGCGGGGATCTACGAGCAGTACTTC; cdr3_aa: CASSPRLAGIYEQYF
clone_size: NA; j_call: TRBJ2-7; d_call: NA; v_call: TRBV2; cdr3_nt: TGTGCCAGCAGTGAAGCGGTACAGGGAATCTACGAGCAGTACTTC; cdr3_aa: CASSEAVQGIYEQYF
clone_size: NA; j_call: TRBJ2-6; d_call: TRBD2; v_call: TRBV18; cdr3_nt: TGTGCCAGCTCACCGGGAGGGGCTGGGGCCAACGTCCTGACTTTC; cdr3_aa: CASSPGGAGANVLTF
clone_size: few; j_call: TRBJ2-7; d_call: NA; v_call: TRBV11-2; cdr3_nt: TGTGCCAGCAGTTTCCCGGGAGAATTAGTGCAGTACTTC; cdr3_aa: CASSFPGELVQYF
clone_size: NA; j_call: TRBJ1-1; d_call: NA; v_call: TRBV7-9; cdr3_nt: TGTGCCAGCAATCAGGAGAACACTGAAGCTTTCTTT; cdr3_aa: CASNQENTEAFF